This record concerns one TCR beta chain sequence. Its cognate antigen is unknown. Germline-derived CDR1 and CDR2 are LNHDA and SQIVND (reference sequence). The CDR3 is made up of 12 amino acids. The V gene lost 3 bases and the J gene lost 4 bases, with 4 bases spanning the gap. It was with 60 Vbeta and 13 Jbeta primers that the PCR ran. TCRdb keeps only in-frame clones here, not all; method: immunoSEQ multiplex PCR. The sample has about 120,000 clones; 15% are singletons. The data stem from a study of cytomegalovirus exposure and HLA in healthy donors. Study results and limitations: Trimming of TCR beta V- and J-genes showed a link, identified in a later analysis, to a missense DCLRE1C variant. Testing in vitro showed a few CMV-associated chains specific for CMV antigens. In a later analysis, the majority of CMV-associated beta chains seemingly showed HLA restriction.

The sample taken for sequencing was PBMCs. V is TRBV19 and J is TRBJ2-1, with D hard to call. This sequence was found in a woman between 18 and 30 years old in good health and CMV-seronegative. The CDR3 DNA is TGTGCCAGTAGTATGTCTTACAATGAGCAGTTCTTC. Translating it yields CASSMSYNEQFF.